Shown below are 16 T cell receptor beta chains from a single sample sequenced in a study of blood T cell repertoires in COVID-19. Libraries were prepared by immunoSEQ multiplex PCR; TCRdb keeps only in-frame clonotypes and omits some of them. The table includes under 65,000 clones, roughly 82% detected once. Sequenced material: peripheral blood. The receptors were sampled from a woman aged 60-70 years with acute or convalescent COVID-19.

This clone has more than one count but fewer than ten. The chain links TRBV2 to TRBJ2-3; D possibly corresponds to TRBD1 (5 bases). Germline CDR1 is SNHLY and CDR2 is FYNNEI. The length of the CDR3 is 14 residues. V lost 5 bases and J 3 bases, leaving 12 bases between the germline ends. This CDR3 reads CASSTQGGTDTQYF. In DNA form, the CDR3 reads TGTGCCAGCAGTACCCAGGGTGGAACAGATACGCAGTATTTT.

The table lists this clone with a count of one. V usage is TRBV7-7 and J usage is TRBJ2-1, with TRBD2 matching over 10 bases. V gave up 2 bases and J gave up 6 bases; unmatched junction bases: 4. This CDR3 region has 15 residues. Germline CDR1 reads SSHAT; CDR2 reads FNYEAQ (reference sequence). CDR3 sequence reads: CASSLTSGGGNEQFF. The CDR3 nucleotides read TGTGCCAGCAGCTTAACCAGCGGGGGGGGCAATGAGCAGTTCTTC.

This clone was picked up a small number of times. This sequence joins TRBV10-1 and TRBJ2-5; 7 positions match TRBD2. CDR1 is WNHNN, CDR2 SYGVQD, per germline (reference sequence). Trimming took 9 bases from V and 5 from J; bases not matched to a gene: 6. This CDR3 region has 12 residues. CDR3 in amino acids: CARGSGDETQYF. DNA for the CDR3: TGCGCCAGGGGAAGCGGGGACGAGACCCAGTACTTC.

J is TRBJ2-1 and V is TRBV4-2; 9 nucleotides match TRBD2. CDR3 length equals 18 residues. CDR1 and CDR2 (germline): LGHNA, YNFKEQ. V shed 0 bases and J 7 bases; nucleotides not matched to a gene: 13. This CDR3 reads CASSQDQPAGGLFNEQFF. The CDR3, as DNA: TGTGCCAGCAGCCAAGATCAGCCAGCGGGGGGCCTTTTTAATGAGCAGTTCTTC.

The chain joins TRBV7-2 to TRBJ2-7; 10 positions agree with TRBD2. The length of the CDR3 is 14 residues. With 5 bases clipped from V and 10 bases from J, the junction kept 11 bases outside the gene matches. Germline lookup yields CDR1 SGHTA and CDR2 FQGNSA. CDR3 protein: CASSASSGGASQYF. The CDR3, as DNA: TGTGCCAGCAGCGCGTCAAGCGGGGGGGCCTCCCAGTACTTC.

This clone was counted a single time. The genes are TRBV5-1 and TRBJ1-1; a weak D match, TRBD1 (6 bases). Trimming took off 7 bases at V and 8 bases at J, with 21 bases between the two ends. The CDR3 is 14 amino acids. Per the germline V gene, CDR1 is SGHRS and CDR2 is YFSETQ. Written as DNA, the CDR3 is TGCGCCAGCGGGGTTCACAGGGCCGGGGCCGAAGCTTTCTTT. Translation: CASGVHRAGAEAFF.

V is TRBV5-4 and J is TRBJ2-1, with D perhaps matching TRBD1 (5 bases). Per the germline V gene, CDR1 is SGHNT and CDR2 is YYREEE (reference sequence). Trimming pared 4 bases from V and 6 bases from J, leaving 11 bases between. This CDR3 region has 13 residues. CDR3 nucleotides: TGTGCCAGCAGCCGTGATAGGGGCAATGAGCAGTTCTTC. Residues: CASSRDRGNEQFF.

CDR3 residues: CSVQRGATYNEQFF. The CDR3, as DNA: TGCAGCGTTCAGCGGGGGGCGACCTACAATGAGCAGTTCTTC. The chain has TRBV29-1 and TRBJ2-1, with 9 bases lining up with TRBD2. Germline assignment: CDR1 SQVTM and CDR2 ANQGSEA. The ends lost 5 bases at V and 2 bases at J; junction bases unmatched: 4. There are 14 residues in the CDR3.

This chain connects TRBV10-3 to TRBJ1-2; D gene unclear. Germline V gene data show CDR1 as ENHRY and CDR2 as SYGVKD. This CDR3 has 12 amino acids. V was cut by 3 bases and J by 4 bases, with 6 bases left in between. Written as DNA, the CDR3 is TGTGCCATCAGTGACGGTTCCTATGGCTACACCTTC. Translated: CAISDGSYGYTF.

The chain's CDR3 is CASSLEGGYNEQFF. CDR3 DNA sequence: TGCGCCAGCAGCTTGGAAGGGGGCTACAATGAGCAGTTCTTC. The chain employs TRBV5-1 and TRBJ2-1; D is perhaps TRBD1 (6 bases). Germline V CDR1 and CDR2: SGHRS, YFSETQ. V shed 0 bases and J shed 3 bases, with 7 bases lying between them. The CDR3 loop spans 14 amino acids.

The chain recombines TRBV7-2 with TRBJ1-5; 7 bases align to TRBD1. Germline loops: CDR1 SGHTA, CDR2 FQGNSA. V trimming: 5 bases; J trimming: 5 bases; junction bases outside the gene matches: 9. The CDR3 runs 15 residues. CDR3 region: CASSPGGGGDQPQHF. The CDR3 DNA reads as TGTGCCAGCAGCCCAGGGGGTGGAGGGGATCAGCCCCAGCATTTT.

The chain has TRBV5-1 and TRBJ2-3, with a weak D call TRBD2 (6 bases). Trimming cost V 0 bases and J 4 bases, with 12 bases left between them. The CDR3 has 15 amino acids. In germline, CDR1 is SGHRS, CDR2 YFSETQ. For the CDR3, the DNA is TGCGCCAGCAGCTTGGGGACTACCCGGTCAGATACGCAGTATTTT. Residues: CASSLGTTRSDTQYF.

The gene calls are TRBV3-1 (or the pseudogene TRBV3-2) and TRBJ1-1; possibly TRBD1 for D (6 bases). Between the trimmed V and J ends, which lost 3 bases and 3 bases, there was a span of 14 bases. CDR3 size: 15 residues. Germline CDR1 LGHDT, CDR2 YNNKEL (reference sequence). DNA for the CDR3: TGTGCCAGCAGCCAGGATTGGTCAGGGGACACTGAAGCTTTCTTT. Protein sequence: CASSQDWSGDTEAFF.

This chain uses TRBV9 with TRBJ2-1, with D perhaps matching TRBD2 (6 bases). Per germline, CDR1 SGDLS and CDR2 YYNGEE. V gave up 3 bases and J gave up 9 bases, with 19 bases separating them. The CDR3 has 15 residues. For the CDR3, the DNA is TGTGCCAGCAGCGCGATTCTCGGCGGGACGGGTGAGCAGTTCTTC. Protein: CASSAILGGTGEQFF.

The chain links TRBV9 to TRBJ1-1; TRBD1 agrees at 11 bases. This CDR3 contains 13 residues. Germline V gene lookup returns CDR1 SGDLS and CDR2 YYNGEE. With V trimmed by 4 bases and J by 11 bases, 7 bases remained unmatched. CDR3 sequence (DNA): TGTGCCAGCAGCTCTCGGACAGGGGGCTGGGCTTTCTTT. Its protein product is CASSSRTGGWAFF.

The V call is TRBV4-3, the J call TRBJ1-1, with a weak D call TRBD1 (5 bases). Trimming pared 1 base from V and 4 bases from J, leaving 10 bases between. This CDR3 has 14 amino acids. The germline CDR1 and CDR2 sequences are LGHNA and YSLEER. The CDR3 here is CASSQGRRGTEAFF. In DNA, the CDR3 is TGCGCCAGCAGCCAAGGGCGGAGGGGCACTGAAGCTTTCTTT.